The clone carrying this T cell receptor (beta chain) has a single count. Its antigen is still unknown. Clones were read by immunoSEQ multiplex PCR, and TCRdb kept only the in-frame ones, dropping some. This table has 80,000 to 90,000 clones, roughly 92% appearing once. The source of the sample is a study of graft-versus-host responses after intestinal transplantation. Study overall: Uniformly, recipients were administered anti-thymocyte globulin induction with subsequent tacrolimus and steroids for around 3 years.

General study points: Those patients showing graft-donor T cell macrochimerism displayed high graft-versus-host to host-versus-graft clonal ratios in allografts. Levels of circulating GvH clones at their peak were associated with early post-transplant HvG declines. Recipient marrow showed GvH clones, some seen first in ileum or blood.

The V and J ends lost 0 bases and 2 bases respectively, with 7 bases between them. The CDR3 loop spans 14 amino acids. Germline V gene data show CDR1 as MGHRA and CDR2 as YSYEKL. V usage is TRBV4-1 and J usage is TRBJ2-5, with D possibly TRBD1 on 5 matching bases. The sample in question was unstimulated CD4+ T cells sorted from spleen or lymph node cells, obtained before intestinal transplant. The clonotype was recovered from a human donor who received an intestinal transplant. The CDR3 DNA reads TGCGCCAGCAGCCAAGATGACAGACAAGAGACCCAGTACTTC. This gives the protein CASSQDDRQETQYF.